The clone carrying this TCR beta chain turned up a few times. Its antigen is unidentified. This specimen comes from a study of T-cell memory formation after mild COVID-19. Study findings and constraints: CM and EM subsets held most contracting CD4+ clones; EMRA held CD8+ ones.

5'RACE primed at constant segments yielded TCR alpha and TCR beta cDNA libraries bearing sample barcodes and UMIs. Each CDR3 protein is one row after TCRdb ran MiXCR on the 5' RACE reads. The table has around 260,000 distinct CDR3 sequences, 15% to 20% seen once. The sequenced sample was PBMCs or a T cell subset sorted from them (not recorded which). This clonotype was obtained from a man younger than 30 who had mild COVID-19 (a few samples of this study predate the infection). Cell type and time point are not known.

The DNA for the CDR3 is TGTGCCAGCAGTTTGACCGGACAGGCCCGAGATACGCAGTATTTT. Protein sequence: CASSLTGQARDTQYF. The chain uses TRBV27 and TRBJ2-3; TRBD1 matches 7 bases. Per the germline V gene, CDR1 is MNHEY and CDR2 is SMNVEV (reference sequence). The V and J ends lost 3 bases and 5 bases, in that order; junction bases with no gene match: 8. The CDR3 runs to 15 residues.